This T cell receptor (beta chain) originates from a study of shared T cell receptors in the human thymus. This CDR3 spans 16 amino acids. Germline V gene sequence: CDR1 SGHTA, CDR2 FQGNSA. Unmatched junction bases numbered 10, after V lost 5 bases and J lost 3 bases. This table comes from immunoSEQ multiplex PCR, and its TCRdb copy is limited to in-frame clones, with some not included. The data show 720,000 or so clones, approximately 85% seen once. The sample was also linked to a second study, of human thymus T cells. From that report: The donors were infants in Finland with congenital heart defects, otherwise immunologically healthy. Corrective cardiac surgery supplied the resected thymus tissue. Overlap was high between thymic repertoires from unrelated individuals, as reported in related research.

The receptor's source is a girl in the first two years of life with a congenital heart defect. Sequenced material: thymocytes. The chain links TRBV7-2 to TRBJ2-5; TRBD1 matches 9 bases. This CDR3 reads CASSARQGGIEETQYF. DNA of the CDR3: TGTGCCAGCAGCGCGAGACAGGGGGGGATAGAAGAGACCCAGTACTTC.